This TCR beta chain is from a study of cytomegalovirus exposure and HLA in healthy donors. Primers included in the PCR were 60 Vbeta and 13 Jbeta primers. Clones were read by immunoSEQ multiplex PCR, and TCRdb kept only the in-frame ones, dropping some. Of about 79,000 clones listed, around two thirds were seen once; the top ten hold 6.9%. This clone was picked up a small number of times. The V gene end was trimmed by 6 bases and the J gene end by 4 bases; junction bases not matched to a gene: 5. The CDR3 spans 14 residues. Germline V gives CDR1 LNHDA, CDR2 SQIVND (reference sequence). The chain employs TRBV19 and TRBJ1-1; TRBD1 matches 10 bases. Sequencing input: PBMCs. The TCR sequence derives from a woman aged 45-59 years in good health and CMV-seropositive. The CDR3 here is CASRRTGGGTEAFF. The CDR3 nucleotides read TGTGCCAGTAGAAGGACAGGGGGTGGCACTGAAGCTTTCTTT. The full variable domain, in which reference TRBV19 and TRBJ1-1 provide the parts outside the CDR3, is DGGITQSPKYLFRKEGQNVTLSCEQNLNHDAMYWYRQDPGQGLRLIYYSQIVNDFQKGDIAEGYSVSREKKESFPLTVTSAQKNPTAFYLCASRRTGGGTEAFFGQGTRLTVV.